This passage covers 11 T cell receptor beta chains from one sample sequenced in a study of beta chain features in type 1 diabetes. Isolated RNA was reverse transcribed in full, so expressed TCRB transcripts were sequenced. Assay used: immunoSEQ multiplex PCR; TCRdb lists only in-frame clones, some missing. The profile shows about 140,000 clones, 10% of them singletons. The sequenced sample consisted of naive CD4+ T cells from blood. The receptors shown here come from a man aged 18 to 29 in good health.

This clone came up many times. The chain employs TRBV29-1 and TRBJ2-5, with D perhaps matching TRBD2 (5 bases). Germline V gives CDR1 SQVTM, CDR2 ANQGSEA. V shed 3 bases and J shed 1 base, with 6 bases lying between them. CDR3 size: 12 residues. CDR3 in DNA: TGCAGCGTTGATCGGGGCCAAGAGACCCAGTACTTC. It codes for CSVDRGQETQYF.

This clone was counted only a few times. The chain joins TRBV5-5 to TRBJ1-2, with 7 bases lining up with TRBD1. The CDR3 loop spans 12 amino acids. Losses at the gene ends were 4 bases for V and 8 bases for J; bases not matched to a gene: 5. From germline, CDR1 is SGHKS and CDR2 YYEKEE (reference sequence). The CDR3 region is CASSGNRGGYTF. The CDR3 DNA reads as TGTGCCAGCAGCGGAAACAGGGGAGGCTACACCTTC.

The chain links TRBV18 to TRBJ2-5; 10 positions match TRBD2. This CDR3 has 18 residues. With V trimmed by 2 bases and J by 7 bases, 16 bases remained unmatched. Germline assignment: CDR1 KGHSH and CDR2 LQKENI. This chain's CDR3 is CASSPLAASGGLLGTQYF. As DNA, the CDR3 is TGTGCCAGCTCACCATTGGCGGCTAGCGGGGGTCTCTTGGGGACCCAGTACTTC.

A few counts support this clone. The CDR3 sequence: CASRLTGFADTQYF. CDR3 DNA: TGTGCCAGCAGGCTTACAGGGTTCGCAGATACGCAGTATTTT. This chain joins TRBV7-3 and TRBJ2-3; D is perhaps TRBD1 (6 bases). Per the germline V gene, CDR1 is SGHTA and CDR2 is FQGTGA. The CDR3 length is 14 residues. V dropped 6 bases and J dropped 4 bases, with 14 bases sitting between them.

This chain joins TRBV11-2 and TRBJ2-7; D gene ambiguous. Deletions cut 0 bases from V and 0 bases from J, with 6 bases between. CDR1 and CDR2 from the germline V gene are SGHAT and FQNNGV. This CDR3 spans 14 amino acids. The CDR3: CASSLDQFSYEQYF. For the CDR3, the DNA is TGTGCCAGCAGCTTAGACCAGTTCTCCTACGAGCAGTACTTC. Variable domain in full (rest from reference TRBV11-2 and TRBJ2-7): EAGVAQSPRYKIIEKRQSVAFWCNPISGHATLYWYQQILGQGPKLLIQFQNNGVVDDSQLPKDRFSAERLKGVDSTLKIQPAKLEDSAVYLCASSLDQFSYEQYFGPGTRLTVT.

The rearrangement joins TRBV7-9 to TRBJ1-2; D call uncertain. Trimming cost V 1 base and J 3 bases, with 12 bases left between them. This CDR3 is built from 15 residues. Germline CDR1 SEHNR, CDR2 FQNEAQ (reference sequence). The CDR3 spells CASSLEEAVDYGYTF. Here the CDR3 DNA reads TGTGCCAGCAGCTTAGAGGAGGCCGTTGACTATGGCTACACCTTC.

The gene calls are TRBV5-1 and TRBJ1-3; D remains ambiguous. Trimming removed 4 bases from V and 0 bases from J, with 14 bases in between. CDR3 length: 16 amino acids. Germline CDR1 SGHRS, CDR2 YFSETQ. This CDR3 is CASSTQGLISGNTIYF. CDR3 nucleotides: TGCGCCAGCAGCACCCAAGGACTCATCTCTGGAAACACCATATATTTT.

There are many counts of this clone. The J gene is TRBJ2-7, the V gene TRBV30; D ambiguous. This CDR3 is 13 amino acids long. CDR1 and CDR2 (germline): GTSNPN, SVGIG (reference sequence). V lost 4 bases, J lost 2 bases, and 12 bases lay in between. The chain's CDR3 is CAWTRREPYEQYF. The CDR3 DNA is TGTGCCTGGACGCGGCGTGAGCCCTACGAGCAGTACTTC.

The chain combines TRBV27 with TRBJ2-5; D may be TRBD1 (6 bases). Deletions cut 4 bases from V and 5 bases from J, with 14 bases between. The CDR3 totals 14 residues. Germline-derived CDR1 and CDR2 are MNHEY and SMNVEV (reference sequence). As DNA, the CDR3 is TGTGCCAGCAGTTCCCCAGGGGTTGGGGAGACCCAGTACTTC. It yields the protein CASSSPGVGETQYF.

There are many counts of this clone. The chain uses TRBV5-4 and TRBJ1-6; D might be TRBD1 (5 bases). This CDR3 spans 14 amino acids. Germline V gene lookup returns CDR1 SGHNT and CDR2 YYREEE (reference sequence). The V end lost 0 bases, the J end lost 7 bases, and 8 bases lay between the germline ends. For the CDR3, the DNA is TGTGCCAGCAGCTTGGATGGGGCGAATTCACCCCTCCACTTT. Its protein product is CASSLDGANSPLHF.

This clone was counted between two and nine times. V usage is TRBV5-4 and J usage is TRBJ2-3; TRBD2 matches at 10 bases. The CDR3 runs 16 residues. The germline V gene has CDR1 SGHNT and CDR2 YYREEE (reference sequence). Trimming took 5 bases from V and 5 from J; bases not matched to a gene: 11. In DNA form, the CDR3 reads TGTGCCAGCAGTTATTCCAGCGGGGGGGCCGTAGATACGCAGTATTTT. The encoded protein is CASSYSSGGAVDTQYF. Based on the CDR3 plus reference TRBV5-4 and TRBJ2-3, the full variable domain is ETGVTQSPTHLIKTRGQQVTLRCSSQSGHNTVSWYQQALGQGPQFIFQYYREEENGRGNFPPRFSGLQFPNYSSELNVNALELDDSALYLCASSYSSGGAVDTQYFGPGTRLTVL.